This is a list of T cell receptor beta chains from one sample in a study of T cells in Graves' hyperthyroidism and ophthalmopathy. TCRdb re-derived calls from the multiplex PCR reads in MiXCR, one entry per CDR3 protein. The repertoire holds about 680,000 distinct CDR3 sequences, with 30% to 40% as singletons. Sequencing used blood. The source is a woman in her thirties or forties with Graves' hyperthyroidism. The CDR3 runs from the conserved cysteine through the conserved F or W. Each record gives: J gene, clone size, V gene, CDR3 protein. The size field is filled for only some rows; it gives once, few, many or a size class.

>TRBJ1-1|NA|TRBV7-2
CAGSSQQREAFF
>TRBJ2-7|NA|TRBV13
CASSTRTGTYEQYF
>TRBJ2-5|many|TRBV20-1
CSARPPPQETQYF
>TRBJ1-2|many|TRBV7-9
CASSSSPDSGYTF
>TRBJ1-4|NA|TRBV7-9
CASSFYGTNNEKLFF
>TRBJ1-2|many|TRBV25-1
CASSVDIGGYTF
>TRBJ2-5|NA|TRBV29-1
CSVPGTSEETQYF
>TRBJ2-7|many|TRBV10-3
CAITGLLGGDEQYF
>TRBJ2-2|NA|TRBV20-1
CSARDTREYTGELFF
>TRBJ1-2|NA|TRBV20-1
CSASSLAANYGYTF
>TRBJ2-2|few|TRBV5-4
CASSSFSNTGELFF
>TRBJ1-2|many|TRBV19
CASNMDKNYGYTF
>TRBJ1-1|NA|TRBV20-1
CSARDRTVNTEAFF
>TRBJ2-2|NA|TRBV6-5
CASIRGENTGELFF
>TRBJ2-7|many|TRBV5-5
CASSLAGADEQYF
>TRBJ2-7|NA|TRBV7-9
CASSDDSGASSYEQYF
>TRBJ2-5|many|TRBV20-1
CSAGGPTGGQETQYF
>TRBJ2-5|many|TRBV20-1
CSAHSGGETQYF
>TRBJ1-2|NA|TRBV7-2
CASSHGRTGEMNYGYTF
>TRBJ1-6|NA|TRBV20-1
CSATRDRRNSPLHF
>TRBJ2-5|few|TRBV3-1
CASSQDLSIQTQYF
>TRBJ1-6|few|TRBV13
CASSASGTGGNSPLHF
>TRBJ2-1|NA|TRBV20-1
CSATTRETEQFF
>TRBJ1-6|NA|TRBV7-8
CASSLSTALGSPLHF
>TRBJ2-7|few|TRBV10-3
CASGQDSYEQYF
>TRBJ1-6|few|TRBV7-2
CASSYSGTPPTNSPLHF
>TRBJ1-1|once|TRBV7-9
CASSLGMGLKNTEAFF
>TRBJ1-1|NA|TRBV4-3
CASSQDTGRTEAFF
>TRBJ1-2|many|TRBV5-5
CASSKGQDYGYTF
>TRBJ2-5|few|TRBV12-3/TRBV12-4
CASSWVGWETQYF
>TRBJ2-5|NA|TRBV10-1
CASSEAGGFVQETQYF
>TRBJ1-5|NA|TRBV6-1
CASNPRQASNQPQHF